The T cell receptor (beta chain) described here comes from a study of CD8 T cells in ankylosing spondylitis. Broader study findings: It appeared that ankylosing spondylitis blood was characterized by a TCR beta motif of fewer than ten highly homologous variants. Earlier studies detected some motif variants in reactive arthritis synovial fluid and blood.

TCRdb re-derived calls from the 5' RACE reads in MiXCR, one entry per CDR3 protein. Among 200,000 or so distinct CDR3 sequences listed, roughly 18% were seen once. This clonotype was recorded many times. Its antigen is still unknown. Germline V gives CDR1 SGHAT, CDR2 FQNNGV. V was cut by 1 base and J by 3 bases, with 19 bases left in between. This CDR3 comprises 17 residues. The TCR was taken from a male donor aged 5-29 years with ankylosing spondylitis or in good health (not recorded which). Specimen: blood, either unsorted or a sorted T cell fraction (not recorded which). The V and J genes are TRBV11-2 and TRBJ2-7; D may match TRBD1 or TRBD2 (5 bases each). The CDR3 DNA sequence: TGTGCCAGCAGCTTAGGGCAAACGGGACCGGGAATCTACGAGCAGTACGTC. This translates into CASSLGQTGPGIYEQYV.